This is a list of T cell receptor beta chains from one sample in a study of T-cell reconstitution after alpha-beta-depleted transplantation in children. Each CDR3 protein gets one entry after TCRdb re-called the PCR reads with MiXCR. Of about 340,000 distinct CDR3 sequences in the sample, under 13% were seen once. The source material was PBMCs from the stem cell graft donor, sampled from the stem cell graft. Source of these receptors: a human donor who donated a stem cell graft to a child with acute lymphoblastic leukemia. Both conserved end residues are part of each CDR3. Fields, in order: V gene, D gene, clone size, J gene, CDR3 DNA, CDR3 protein. The D gene is left open where the match is weak. The size entry is marked missing in some rows and otherwise reads once, few, many or a size class.

>TRBV7-9|-|-|TRBJ2-5
TGTGCCAGCAGCTCCACCGGGCCGCGGGGCGAGACCCAGTACTTC
CASSSTGPRGETQYF
>TRBV12-3/TRBV12-4|-|few|TRBJ2-7
TGTGCCAGCAGTTTAGCATTATCCGGTGCTAAGCAGTACTTC
CASSLALSGAKQYF
>TRBV4-3|TRBD1|many|TRBJ2-3
TGCGCCAGCAGCCAAGACAGACAGGGGATTGCTCCCACAGATACGCAGTATTTT
CASSQDRQGIAPTDTQYF
>TRBV5-1|-|few|TRBJ1-2
TGCGCCAGCAGCCTAGTAGCTTCCAATGGCTACACCTTC
CASSLVASNGYTF
>TRBV28|-|few|TRBJ2-3
TGTGCCAGCAGTCCTTTATTCACTCCTGGGGATACGCAGTATTTT
CASSPLFTPGDTQYF
>TRBV20-1|-|few|TRBJ2-7
TGCAGTGCTAGAGATCGGGGGCGCGGGAGTGTCGACGAGCAGTACTTC
CSARDRGRGSVDEQYF
>TRBV5-1|TRBD2|-|TRBJ2-3
TGCGCCAGCAGCTTAACAGCGGGGAGCACAGATACGCAGTATTTT
CASSLTAGSTDTQYF
>TRBV5-1|-|few|TRBJ2-7
TGCGCCAGCAGCACCGGTCATGAGGGCGCCTACGAGCAGTACTTC
CASSTGHEGAYEQYF
>TRBV14|-|few|TRBJ2-7
TGTGCCAGCAGCCAAGAGATCGGGTACGAGCAGTACTTC
CASSQEIGYEQYF
>TRBV11-1|-|-|TRBJ1-5
TGTGCCAGCAGCTTGGCCGGGACTAGCGGGTATAGCAATCAGCCCCAGCATTTT
CASSLAGTSGYSNQPQHF
>TRBV5-1|-|few|TRBJ2-1
TGCGCCAGCAGCTTGGAACCACTCAGCTCCTACAATGAGCAGTTCTTC
CASSLEPLSSYNEQFF
>TRBV28|-|-|TRBJ2-7
TGTGCCAGCAGGGACGGGGACTACGAGCAGTACTTC
CASRDGDYEQYF
>TRBV29-1|TRBD2|many|TRBJ2-5
TGCAGCGTTGAGGTCGCGGGAGGCGGGGAGACCCAGTACTTC
CSVEVAGGGETQYF
>TRBV12-3/TRBV12-4|-|-|TRBJ2-7
TGTGCCAGCAGTCCCCGACAGTCTAGCTCCTACGAGCAGTACTTC
CASSPRQSSSYEQYF
>TRBV5-6|-|-|TRBJ2-7
TGTGCCAGCAGGTTCGGAGTGGGCGAGCAGTACTTC
CASRFGVGEQYF
>TRBV20-1|TRBD2|-|TRBJ2-7
TGCAGTGCTAGAGATATGGGGGGGGACCATGGGGCCTACGAGCAGTACTTC
CSARDMGGDHGAYEQYF
>TRBV7-9|TRBD2|few|TRBJ2-5
TGTGCCAGCAGCTTATGGCTAGCGGGAGAAGAGACCCAGTACTTC
CASSLWLAGEETQYF
>TRBV7-2|-|few|TRBJ2-2
TGTGCCAGCAGGGTGCCCGGGGGCGGTGACACCGGGGAGCTGTTTTTT
CASRVPGGGDTGELFF
>TRBV5-1|-|few|TRBJ2-7
TGCGCCAGCAGCCCCGATGGAGATTACGAGCAGTACTTC
CASSPDGDYEQYF
>TRBV12-5|-|-|TRBJ2-5
TGTGCTAGTGAGGGCCCGAGCCAAGAGACCCAGTACTTC
CASEGPSQETQYF
>TRBV5-1|-|many|TRBJ1-5
TGCGCCAGCAGACTGGACACCACTAGCAATCAGCCCCAGCATTTT
CASRLDTTSNQPQHF
>TRBV4-1|-|few|TRBJ2-5
TGCGCCAGCAGCCAAGTGGACAGATCTCAAGAGACCCAGTACTTC
CASSQVDRSQETQYF
>TRBV20-1|-|-|TRBJ1-5
TGCAGTGCTAAAAGGGGGAATCAGCCCCAGCATTTT
CSAKRGNQPQHF
>TRBV5-1|-|few|TRBJ2-1
TGCGCCAGCAGCTTGGAGGGCCTCAATGAGCAGTTCTTC
CASSLEGLNEQFF
>TRBV29-1|-|-|TRBJ1-1
TGCAGCGTGGAGACTTCTGAAGCTTTCTTT
CSVETSEAFF
>TRBV7-2|TRBD1|many|TRBJ2-1
TGTGCCAGCAGCTTAGGGACAGGGGGTACTGAGCAGTTCTTC
CASSLGTGGTEQFF
>TRBV5-1|-|few|TRBJ2-7
TGCGCCAGCAGCTTTAACTCGGACGAGCAGTACTTC
CASSFNSDEQYF
>TRBV19|TRBD1|-|TRBJ1-4
TGTGCCAGTAATCGACAGGGTGGCGGAAAAGATGAAAAACTGTTTTTT
CASNRQGGGKDEKLFF
>TRBV11-1|TRBD2|many|TRBJ2-1
TGTGCCAGCAGCCCCTTCGTGGGAGCGGGAGGAACCTACAATGAGCAGTTCTTC
CASSPFVGAGGTYNEQFF
>TRBV7-2|-|many|TRBJ2-3
TGTGCCAGCAGCTCCGGGGCACCTAGCACAGATACGCAGTATTTT
CASSSGAPSTDTQYF
>TRBV27|TRBD1|-|TRBJ1-1
TGTGCCAGCAGTCCCCGACAGGGGATGAACACTGAAGCTTTCTTT
CASSPRQGMNTEAFF
>TRBV5-1|-|few|TRBJ1-6
TGCGCCAGCAGCTTAGGGGAGGGGCCCCAACCCCTCCACTTT
CASSLGEGPQPLHF
>TRBV28|-|-|TRBJ2-1
TGTGCCAGCAGTGATAGATCCTACGATGAGCAGTTCTTC
CASSDRSYDEQFF
>TRBV10-3|-|few|TRBJ1-2
TGTGCCATCAGCTATGAGAACTATGGCTACACCTTC
CAISYENYGYTF
>TRBV11-2|-|-|TRBJ1-5
TGTGCCAGCAGCTCAAACAATCAGCCCCAGCATTTT
CASSSNNQPQHF
>TRBV5-4|-|-|TRBJ1-1
TGTGCCAGCAGCTTGCGGGGGACGAACACTGAAGCTTTCTTT
CASSLRGTNTEAFF
>TRBV14|TRBD2|many|TRBJ2-2
TGTGCCAGCAGCCGTAGAGGGACCCGGAGGACTAGCGGGGCCGGGGAGCTGTTTTTT
CASSRRGTRRTSGAGELFF
>TRBV7-2|-|-|TRBJ1-1
TGTGCCAGCAGCTTAGGAGGGGGTGGCAGGGCTTTCTTT
CASSLGGGGRAFF
>TRBV10-3|TRBD1|few|TRBJ1-1
TGTGCCATCAATGGACAGGGCGGGATGAACACTGAAGCTTTCTTT
CAINGQGGMNTEAFF
>TRBV10-3|TRBD2|few|TRBJ2-5
TGTGCCATCAGCGACACGCCGGGACTAGCGGGAGAAGAGACCCAGTACTTC
CAISDTPGLAGEETQYF
>TRBV28|-|few|TRBJ2-7
TGTGCCAGCAGCTCAGGGGACCCCTACGAGCAGTACTTC
CASSSGDPYEQYF
>TRBV19|TRBD1|-|TRBJ1-1
TGTGCCAGCGGGGGACAGCCTATGAACACTGAAGCTTTCTTT
CASGGQPMNTEAFF
>TRBV4-2|-|few|TRBJ2-1
TGTGCCAGCAGCCAACTAGACAGGACGGAACTTGAGCAGTTCTTC
CASSQLDRTELEQFF
>TRBV6-6|-|few|TRBJ2-1
TGTGCCAGCCGGATAGACCGGTACAATGAGCAGTTCTTC
CASRIDRYNEQFF
>TRBV6-2/TRBV6-3|TRBD2|-|TRBJ2-3
TGTGCCAGCAGTCGGGGACTAGCGGTCACAGATACGCAGTATTTT
CASSRGLAVTDTQYF
>TRBV20-1|-|few|TRBJ1-2
TGCAGTGCCGGGTACTCGGGACGGCTCTATGGCTACACCTTC
CSAGYSGRLYGYTF
>TRBV20-1|-|few|TRBJ2-1
TGCAGTGCGGAAGGGACTGCCTCCTACAATGAGCAGTTCTTC
CSAEGTASYNEQFF
>TRBV5-6|TRBD2|-|TRBJ2-3
TGTGCCAGCAGCGGAACTAGCGGGAGGGCCTTCCACACGCAGTATTTT
CASSGTSGRAFHTQYF
>TRBV5-8|-|few|TRBJ2-5
TGTGCCAGCACCCGCCCCGACAGAACAGAGACCCAGTACTTC
CASTRPDRTETQYF
>TRBV6-5|TRBD1|-|TRBJ2-7
TGTGCCAGCAGTTCCCCGGACAGGGCCGCAGGAGTTCAGTACTTC
CASSSPDRAAGVQYF
>TRBV7-8|TRBD2|-|TRBJ2-7
TGTGCCAGCAGCCTCCAACTAGCGGGAGGGAGACACGAGCAGTACTTC
CASSLQLAGGRHEQYF
>TRBV2|-|many|TRBJ2-2
TGTGCCAGCAGTGAAGCATCAGTTCTCACCGGGGAGCTGTTTTTT
CASSEASVLTGELFF